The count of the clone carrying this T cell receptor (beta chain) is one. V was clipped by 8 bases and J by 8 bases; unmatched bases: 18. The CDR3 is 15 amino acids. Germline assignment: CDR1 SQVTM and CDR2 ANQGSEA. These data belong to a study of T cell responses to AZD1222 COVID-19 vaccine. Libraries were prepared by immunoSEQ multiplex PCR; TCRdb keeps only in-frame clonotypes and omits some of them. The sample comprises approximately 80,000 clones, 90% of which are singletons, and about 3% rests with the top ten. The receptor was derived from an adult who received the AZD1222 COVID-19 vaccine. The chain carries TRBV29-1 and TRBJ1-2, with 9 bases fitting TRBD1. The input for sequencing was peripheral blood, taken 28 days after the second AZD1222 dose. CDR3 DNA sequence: TGCAGCTCCGGGGGGCCCGGACAGGGGATAGGAGGCTACACCTTC. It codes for CSSGGPGQGIGGYTF. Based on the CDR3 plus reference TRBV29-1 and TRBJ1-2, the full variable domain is SAVISQKPSRDICQRGTSLTIQCQVDSQVTMMFWYRQQPGQSLTLIATANQGSEATYESGFVIDKFPISRPNLTFSTLTVSNMSPEDSSIYLCSSGGPGQGIGGYTFGSGTRLTVV.